This T cell receptor (beta chain) was profiled in a study of T cell repertoires in cytomegalovirus infection. Study information: Through public TCR beta signatures, both CMV infection and matching HLA type were indicated.

This clonotype has more than one count but fewer than ten. The antigen is unknown. General study findings and limits: Ex vivo, HLA-C-restricted CMV-specific TCR beta clonotypes prevailed over the rest of the response. Using cumulative public TCR beta family frequency, the authors identified those who carried CMV together with the relevant HLA.

TCRdb re-called the reads with MiXCR, one entry per CDR3 protein. The sample gives hundreds of thousands of distinct CDR3 sequences, about 24% of which show up once; 8% is in the top ten. The receptor comes from a human donor in good health (CMV status not recorded). Some clones in this sample may be carry-over from other donors' samples. Sequenced sample: CD8+ T cells from PBMCs.

CDR3 in DNA: TGTGCCAGCAGTTCTCCGACAGGGTATGAGACCCAGTACTTC. Translated, it gives CASSSPTGYETQYF. J is TRBJ2-5 and V is TRBV6-6; 7 bases align to TRBD1. V shed 4 bases and J 5 bases; nucleotides not matched to a gene: 7. Per germline, CDR1 MNHNY and CDR2 SVGAGI (reference sequence). CDR3 length: 14 residues.